This T cell receptor beta chain was recorded in a study of patients and donors after allogeneic stem cell transplantation. The CDR3 runs to 16 residues. Germline assignment: CDR1 SGDLS and CDR2 YYNGEE. V shed 3 bases and J shed 4 bases, with 16 bases lying between them. TCRdb re-called the RT-PCR reads through MiXCR, storing one row per CDR3 protein. The sample yields about a million distinct CDR3 sequences, around 17% seen once. Sequencing used blood, either unsorted or a sorted T cell fraction (not recorded which). The source of this sequence is a human donor who was either an allogeneic HSCT recipient or a stem cell or donor lymphocyte infusion donor (not recorded which). It is not recorded whose cells these are; they may come from a transplant donor. The V call is TRBV9, the J call TRBJ1-4; D possibly corresponds to TRBD1 (6 bases). The CDR3 reads CASSAREGHRNEKLFF. The CDR3 DNA follows: TGTGCCAGCAGCGCCAGGGAGGGACACCGTAATGAAAAACTGTTTTTT.